These 7 T cell receptor beta chains share one sample of origin, sequenced in a study of control samples from healthy donors and cancer patients. Repertoires were generated with immunoSEQ multiplex PCR, while TCRdb's copy carries only in-frame clones and drops some. The ten most abundant clones cover roughly 2% of a sample with some 180,000 clones. The sample taken for sequencing was blood. The origin of the receptors is a woman younger than 45 in good health.

The genes are TRBV6-1 and TRBJ1-3; D not certain. Trimming stripped 2 bases from V and 0 bases from J, with 20 bases between. Looked up from germline, CDR1 is MNHNS and CDR2 is SASEGT. The CDR3 covers 19 residues. CDR3 loop: CASSELIYVIGSSGNTIYF. The CDR3 nucleotides read TGTGCCAGCAGTGAACTCATCTATGTCATTGGGAGCTCTGGAAACACCATATATTTT.

V gene TRBV30 combines with J gene TRBJ2-7, with a weak D call TRBD1 (7 bases). Trimming removed 6 bases from V and 0 bases from J, with 18 bases in between. The length of the CDR3 is 15 residues. Germline CDR1 reads GTSNPN; CDR2 reads SVGIG (reference sequence). CDR3 sequence (DNA): TGTGCCTGCCAGGGGGGAACTCCGACCTCCTACGAGCAGTACTTC. Its protein product is CACQGGTPTSYEQYF.

The rearrangement uses TRBV18 and TRBJ1-6; D is unclear. CDR3 length: 12 amino acids. Trimming shortened V by 3 bases and J by 9 bases, and 6 bases separated the two germline ends. CDR1 KGHSH and CDR2 LQKENI come from the germline V gene. CDR3 sequence (DNA): TGTGCCAGCTCACCTGAGGGTTCACCCCTCCACTTT. It yields the protein CASSPEGSPLHF.

The chain links TRBV4-1 to TRBJ1-5; no clear D. Trimming removed 1 base at V and 5 bases at J, with 6 bases between. Germline V CDR1 and CDR2: MGHRA, YSYEKL. CDR3 length equals 13 residues. CDR3 loop: CASSQVTDQPQHF. For the CDR3, the DNA is TGCGCCAGCAGCCAAGTAACTGATCAGCCCCAGCATTTT.

The chain uses TRBV27 and TRBJ1-2; 7 bases are shared with TRBD1. The CDR3 loop spans 16 amino acids. The germline V gene encodes CDR1 MNHEY and CDR2 SMNVEV (reference sequence). The ends lost 7 bases at V and 8 bases at J; junction bases unmatched: 19. CDR3 nucleotide sequence: TGTGCCAGCAAAAGTAGACAGGGTCCAAGGGGACAAGGCTACACCTTC. Encoded protein: CASKSRQGPRGQGYTF.

V usage is TRBV7-3 and J usage is TRBJ2-1; D possibly corresponds to TRBD2 (7 bases). The CDR3 covers 16 residues. V shed 7 bases and J shed 1 base, with 17 bases lying between them. Germline V gene lookup returns CDR1 SGHTA and CDR2 FQGTGA. The CDR3 DNA is TGTGCCAGCACCCAAGTGGGGGGGGCTTCCTACAATGAGCAGTTCTTC. It is translated as CASTQVGGASYNEQFF.

This chain joins TRBV7-9 and TRBJ2-7, with 10 bases that match TRBD2. CDR3 length: 15 amino acids. J was trimmed by 0 bases and V by 5 bases; bases with no gene match: 4. Per the germline V gene, CDR1 is SEHNR and CDR2 is FQNEAQ (reference sequence). CDR3 protein: CASSPTSGPSYEQYF. The CDR3 DNA is TGTGCCAGCAGCCCGACTAGCGGGCCCTCCTACGAGCAGTACTTC.